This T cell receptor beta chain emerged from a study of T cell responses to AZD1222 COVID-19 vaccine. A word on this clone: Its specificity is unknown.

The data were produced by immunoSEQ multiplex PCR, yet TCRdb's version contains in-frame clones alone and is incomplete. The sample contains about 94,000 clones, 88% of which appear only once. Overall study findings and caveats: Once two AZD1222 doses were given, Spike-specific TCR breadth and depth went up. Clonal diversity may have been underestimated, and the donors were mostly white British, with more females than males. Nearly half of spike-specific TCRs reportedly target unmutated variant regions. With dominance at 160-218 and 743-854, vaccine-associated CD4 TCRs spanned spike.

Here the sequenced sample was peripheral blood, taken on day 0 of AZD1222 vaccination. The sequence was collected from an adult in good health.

CDR3 nucleotides: TGTGCCAGCCACACCGGACAGGACTATGGCTACACCTTC. It encodes CASHTGQDYGYTF. The chain uses TRBV18 and TRBJ1-2; 7 nucleotides line up with TRBD1. In germline, CDR1 is KGHSH, CDR2 LQKENI. The CDR3 runs 13 residues. Trimming at V came to 8 bases and at J to 3 bases, leaving 6 bases not matched to a gene. Combining the CDR3 with reference TRBV18 and TRBJ1-2 gives the whole variable domain NAGVMQNPRHLVRRRGQEARLRCSPMKGHSHVYWYRQLPEEGLKFMVYLQKENIIDESGMPKERFSAEFPKEGPSILRIQQVVRGDSAAYFCASHTGQDYGYTFGSGTRLTVV.